These 14 T cell receptor beta chains were all obtained from the same sample, sequenced in a study of PD-L1 blockade in urothelial cancer. The time point was: peripheral blood 6 weeks after treatment start. Some clones are missing from TCRdb's copy, which holds only in-frame ones; the method was immunoSEQ multiplex PCR. The table has roughly 100,000 clones, roughly 85% seen once; the top ten hold 8.4%. Sequenced material: PBMCs, taken around atezolizumab (anti-PD-L1) treatment. Source of these receptors: a man aged 65-85 years with urothelial cancer.

The chain recombines TRBV27 with TRBJ1-1; weak D call: TRBD1 (6 bases). The CDR3 is 13 amino acids. V was pared by 3 bases and J by 4 bases, with 9 bases between. Germline values: CDR1 MNHEY, CDR2 SMNVEV (reference sequence). The CDR3 nucleotides read TGTGCCAGCAGTTTCCAGGGGATCACTGAAGCTTTCTTT. Amino acid sequence: CASSFQGITEAFF.

The chain links TRBV5-4 to TRBJ2-5, with 7 bases matching TRBD1. The junction had 5 bases not matched to a gene; V was cut back by 4 bases and J by 2 bases. CDR1 is SGHNT and CDR2 is YYREEE in the germline V gene (reference sequence). The CDR3 is made up of 14 amino acids. In DNA, the CDR3 is TGTGCCAGCAGCCCCGACAGGGTTCAAGAGACCCAGTACTTC. Protein product: CASSPDRVQETQYF. Together with reference TRBV5-4 and TRBJ2-5, the CDR3 gives the full variable domain: ETGVTQSPTHLIKTRGQQVTLRCSSQSGHNTVSWYQQALGQGPQFIFQYYREEENGRGNFPPRFSGLQFPNYSSELNVNALELDDSALYLCASSPDRVQETQYFGPGTRLLVL.

The chain has TRBV10-3 and TRBJ1-5; 9 bases are a match to TRBD1. V lost 4 bases to trimming and J lost 6 bases; unmatched junction nucleotides: 4. The germline V gene encodes CDR1 ENHRY and CDR2 SYGVKD. This CDR3 has 14 residues. This CDR3 is CAISGTGAIQPQHF. CDR3 nucleotide sequence: TGTGCCATCAGTGGGACAGGGGCAATTCAGCCCCAGCATTTT.

The CDR3 spells CNMGPGANTGELFF. In DNA, the CDR3 is TGCAACATGGGGCCAGGGGCGAACACCGGGGAGCTGTTTTTT. This sequence joins TRBV29-1 and TRBJ2-2, with a tentative D call TRBD1 (6 bases). Germline CDR1 and CDR2: SQVTM and ANQGSEA. The length of the CDR3 is 14 residues.

V is TRBV5-1 and J is TRBJ2-1, with TRBD1 matching 12 bases. Germline trimming cut 6 bases from V and 8 bases from J; bases unmatched to any gene: 9. Per germline, CDR1 SGHRS and CDR2 YFSETQ. This CDR3 spans 15 amino acids. In nucleotides, the CDR3 is TGCGCCAGCACCGCCGGGACAGGGGGCTTCGATGAGCAGTTCTTC. This gives the protein CASTAGTGGFDEQFF.

The chain joins TRBV6-1 to TRBJ2-7; maybe TRBD1 (6 bases). Germline V lookup: CDR1 MNHNS, CDR2 SASEGT. The CDR3 extends over 18 amino acids. The V and J ends lost 3 bases and 0 bases respectively, with 21 bases between them. CDR3 nucleotides: TGTGCCAGCAGTGATTTAGGGTTCGCGACAGGTAGCTCCTACGAGCAGTACTTC. This codes for CASSDLGFATGSSYEQYF.

J is TRBJ2-1 and V is TRBV7-3; D ambiguous. The CDR3 is 16 amino acids. V dropped 0 bases and J dropped 0 bases, with 9 bases sitting between them. Germline CDR1 and CDR2: SGHTA and FQGTGA. In DNA form, the CDR3 reads TGTGCCAGCAGCTTAACTTTTGATAGCTCCTACAATGAGCAGTTCTTC. Its protein product is CASSLTFDSSYNEQFF.

The CDR3 loop is CASSLESLSNQPQHF. Written as DNA, the CDR3 is TGTGCCAGCAGCTTAGAGTCACTTAGCAATCAGCCCCAGCATTTT. The V gene is TRBV7-2, the J gene TRBJ1-5, with D unclear. CDR3 size: 15 residues. V was cut by 1 base and J by 0 bases, with 7 bases left in between. The germline V gene encodes CDR1 SGHTA and CDR2 FQGNSA.

This clone has only a few counts. The V and J genes are TRBV9 and TRBJ2-2, with D tentatively TRBD1 (6 bases). Germline V gene data show CDR1 as SGDLS and CDR2 as YYNGEE. Trimming removed 2 bases at V and 4 bases at J, with 15 bases between. The CDR3 is 16 residues long. The CDR3 nucleotides read TGTGCCAGCAGCGTGTCAGGGGCGCGGAGCACCGGGGAGCTGTTTTTT. Translated, it gives CASSVSGARSTGELFF. Supplemented by reference TRBV9 and TRBJ2-2, the full variable domain reads DSGVTQTPKHLITATGQRVTLRCSPRSGDLSVYWYQQSLDQGLQFLIQYYNGEERAKGNILERFSAQQFPDLHSELNLSSLELGDSALYFCASSVSGARSTGELFFGEGSRLTVL.

This clone was seen a handful of times. The chain recombines TRBV6-5 with TRBJ2-1; the D is unclear. The CDR3 totals 13 residues. Germline V gives CDR1 MNHEY, CDR2 SVGAGI. The V end lost 0 bases, the J end lost 6 bases, and 6 bases lay between the germline ends. The CDR3 sequence is CASSYSSFNEQFF. The CDR3 nucleotides read TGTGCCAGCAGTTACTCTAGCTTCAATGAGCAGTTCTTC.

This clone was seen more than once but under ten times. The chain employs TRBV30 and TRBJ1-3, with D uncertain. The V gene lost 3 bases and the J gene lost 0 bases, with 12 bases spanning the gap. This CDR3 comprises 15 residues. Germline-derived CDR1 and CDR2 are GTSNPN and SVGIG (reference sequence). The CDR3 sequence is CAWSAAGVSGNTIYF. The CDR3 bases are TGTGCCTGGAGCGCCGCCGGGGTCTCTGGAAACACCATATATTTT. The full variable domain, rest sourced from reference TRBV30 and TRBJ1-3, is SQTIHQWPATLVQPVGSPLSLECTVEGTSNPNLYWYRQAAGRGLQLLFYSVGIGQISSEVPQNLSASRPQDRQFILSSKKLLLSDSGFYLCAWSAAGVSGNTIYFGEGSWLTVV.

The rearrangement joins TRBV14 to TRBJ2-1; weak D call: TRBD2 (6 bases). The ends were cut back, 2 bases at V and 4 bases at J, with 12 bases in the middle. CDR3 size: 15 residues. CDR1 is SGHDN and CDR2 is FVKESK in the germline V gene. CDR3 sequence reads: CASSQWGSGYNEQFF. The CDR3 coding sequence is TGTGCCAGCAGCCAATGGGGGAGCGGGTACAATGAGCAGTTCTTC.

The CDR3 nucleotides read TGTGCCAGCAGCTCCGGGACTAGCGGGAGAGCAGATACGCAGTATTTT. Translation gives CASSSGTSGRADTQYF. The rearrangement links TRBV7-9 to TRBJ2-3, with 14 bases that match TRBD2. After removal of 4 bases from V and 4 bases from J, the junction contained 4 bases not matched to a gene. Germline loops: CDR1 SEHNR, CDR2 FQNEAQ (reference sequence). The CDR3 has 16 residues.

V gene TRBV5-1 combines with J gene TRBJ2-3; no reliable D call. The CDR3 is 13 residues long. The ends were cut back, 7 bases at V and 0 bases at J, with 9 bases in the middle. Germline CDR1 SGHRS, CDR2 YFSETQ. The DNA of the CDR3 is TGCGCCAGCGCGGTTTCTAGCACAGATACGCAGTATTTT. This encodes CASAVSSTDTQYF.